The 8 T cell receptor beta chains given below trace back to one sample, sequenced in a study of a mutant IDH1 vaccine in newly diagnosed glioma. The repertoire was sequenced with immunoSEQ multiplex PCR; TCRdb's copy has only in-frame clones and lacks some. The sample has around 50,000 clones, less than 85% seen once. This sample's time point: week 47, end of study. Every vaccination contained 300 ug of the mutant IDH1 20-mer peptide and was paired with topical imiquimod. For these receptors, no antigen is known. The sequencing used PBMCs, collected from a glioma patient whose treatment included an IDH1 peptide vaccine. These receptors were taken from a woman under 40 with glioma. Some clones in this sample may be carry-over from other donors' samples.

The chain combines TRBV27 with TRBJ2-7, with D perhaps given as TRBD1 or TRBD2 (5 bases each). The CDR3 has 16 residues. Germline V gene lookup returns CDR1 MNHEY and CDR2 SMNVEV (reference sequence). V lost 0 bases and J lost 3, with 15 bases in between. The CDR3: CASSLSPRGQYYEQYF. Here the CDR3 DNA reads TGTGCCAGCAGTTTATCCCCTCGGGGCCAATACTACGAGCAGTACTTC.

The genes are TRBV18 and TRBJ1-1; D perhaps matches TRBD1 (5 bases). CDR1 is KGHSH and CDR2 is LQKENI in the germline V gene. There are 14 residues in the CDR3. V lost 1 base, J lost 3 bases, and 9 bases lay in between. The CDR3: CASSPRGRDTEAFF. CDR3 DNA sequence: TGTGCCAGCTCACCACGGGGGAGGGACACTGAAGCTTTCTTT.

This clone was observed a handful of times. The chain recombines TRBV30 with TRBJ1-1; D remains unclear. This CDR3 spans 12 amino acids. Germline V lookup: CDR1 GTSNPN, CDR2 SVGIG (reference sequence). V dropped 2 bases and J dropped 3 bases, with 7 bases sitting between them. This chain's CDR3 is CAWSSGDTEAFF. CDR3 DNA sequence: TGTGCCTGGAGTAGCGGAGACACTGAAGCTTTCTTT.

The V gene is TRBV6-5, the J gene TRBJ1-2; 9 nucleotides line up with TRBD1. The CDR3 loop spans 15 amino acids. Germline V gene sequence: CDR1 MNHEY, CDR2 SVGAGI. The V and J ends lost 0 bases and 5 bases, in that order; junction bases with no gene match: 4. The CDR3 DNA reads TGTGCCAGCAGTTACTCGACAGGGGGGGGTTATGGCTACACCTTC. This translates into CASSYSTGGGYGYTF.

The chain carries TRBV6-1 and TRBJ2-5, with D possibly being TRBD2 (6 bases). In germline, CDR1 is MNHNS, CDR2 SASEGT. The germline V and J ends were trimmed by 5 bases and 7 bases, with 14 bases remaining between them. This CDR3 is 13 amino acids long. CDR3 in DNA: TGTGCCAGCAGTCGAGGCGGGGATGGGACCCAGTACTTC. It translates to CASSRGGDGTQYF.

The CDR3 loop reads CASSSLTPTSGQETQYF. The CDR3 bases are TGTGCCAGTAGTTCCTTGACCCCAACTAGCGGGCAAGAGACCCAGTACTTC. The chain combines TRBV19 with TRBJ2-5; TRBD2 matches at 9 bases. This CDR3 has 17 amino acids. J lost 2 bases, V lost 5 bases, and 12 bases had no gene match. Germline CDR1 reads LNHDA; CDR2 reads SQIVND (reference sequence).

The rearrangement links TRBV29-1 to TRBJ2-1; TRBD1 is a possible D gene (6 bases). In germline, CDR1 is SQVTM, CDR2 ANQGSEA. The length of the CDR3 is 13 residues. V dropped 0 bases and J dropped 7 bases, with 10 bases sitting between them. CDR3 nucleotide sequence: TGCAGCGTTGAAGAACACCAGGGGAATGAGCAGTTCTTC. Protein: CSVEEHQGNEQFF.

The chain uses TRBV9 and TRBJ1-1, with D perhaps matching TRBD1 (5 bases). This CDR3 has 14 amino acids. V lost 0 bases to trimming and J lost 5 bases, with 11 bases between them. CDR1 and CDR2 (germline): SGDLS, YYNGEE. CDR3: CASSVDGGETEAFF. CDR3 nucleotides: TGTGCCAGCAGCGTAGACGGGGGTGAGACTGAAGCTTTCTTT.